These 5 T cell receptor beta chains were all obtained from the same sample, sequenced in a study of early T cells in non-severe SARS-CoV-2 infection. TCRdb ran MiXCR on the 5' RACE reads and lists one entry per CDR3 protein. Here the sample spans around 60,000 distinct CDR3 sequences, about 11% being singletons. This material consisted of whole blood, taken at baseline. These receptors were taken from an adult who was a healthcare worker with PCR-confirmed SARS-CoV-2 infection or an uninfected control (not recorded which).

The chain recombines TRBV29-1 with TRBJ2-1; 7 bases align to TRBD1. Germline V CDR1 and CDR2: SQVTM, ANQGSEA. The CDR3 contains 14 residues. Unmatched junction bases numbered 13, after V lost 6 bases and J lost 8 bases. In nucleotides, the CDR3 is TGCAGCGTGAGGGTGTCTCCAGGGGGATATGAGCAGTTCTTC. It specifies CSVRVSPGGYEQFF.

This clonotype was seen a handful of times. CDR3 protein: CASHRGAGANVLTF. CDR3 nucleotides: TGTGCCAGCCACAGGGGCGCTGGGGCCAACGTCCTGACTTTC. This rearrangement joins TRBV6-1 to TRBJ2-6; TRBD1 matches at 7 bases. The CDR3 has 14 residues. Germline trimming cut 8 bases from V and 2 bases from J; bases unmatched to any gene: 3. Germline V gives CDR1 MNHNS, CDR2 SASEGT.

V is TRBV12-3 or TRBV12-4 and J is TRBJ1-1, with TRBD1 as a possible D gene (6 bases). The CDR3 sequence is 13 residues long. V was pared by 6 bases and J by 7 bases, with 15 bases between. CDR3 loop: CASSPGGPSEAFF. CDR3 nucleotides: TGTGCCAGCAGCCCGGGGGGGCCGAGTGAAGCTTTCTTT.

This clonotype was recorded at least ten times. The chain links TRBV4-1 to TRBJ2-7; 8 bases agree with TRBD2. This CDR3 comprises 14 residues. V lost 1 base and J lost 4; bases outside the gene matches: 3. Germline V lookup: CDR1 MGHRA, CDR2 YSYEKL. The CDR3 region is CASSQVGGGYEQYF. The CDR3 nucleotides are TGCGCCAGCAGCCAAGTTGGCGGGGGGTACGAGCAGTACTTC.

This clonotype was detected ten times or more. V and J are TRBV3-1 and TRBJ2-2; D not certain. Germline assignment: CDR1 LGHDT and CDR2 YNNKEL (reference sequence). The CDR3 runs 14 residues. Trimming shortened V by 3 bases and J by 4 bases, and 9 bases separated the two germline ends. The CDR3 spells CASSHTGFTGELFF. DNA for the CDR3: TGTGCCAGCAGCCATACTGGGTTCACCGGGGAGCTGTTTTTT.